This TCR beta chain was recorded in a study of identifying expanded T cells in peripheral blood. The germline CDR1 and CDR2 sequences are KGHSH and LQKENI. This CDR3 has 14 residues. Trimming pared 1 base from V and 6 bases from J, leaving 13 bases between. A word on this clone: The antigen remains unidentified.

The table came from immunoSEQ multiplex PCR; TCRdb's copy has only in-frame clones and leaves some out. The table shows roughly 92,000 clones, with more than 75% occurring only once. Study outcomes and limitations: Technical replicates showed about 1.2 changed clones; about two weeks around 15; four weeks 19. Clone count variance between roughly 2-week samples rose with total template count.

Sequenced sample: blood. The chain combines TRBV18 with TRBJ2-7; a possible D gene is TRBD1 (5 bases). The sequence derives from a person aged 18 to 75 in good health. In nucleotides, the CDR3 is TGTGCCAGCTCACCACAAAAGGGGCCTGGCGAGCAGTACTTC. Amino acid sequence: CASSPQKGPGEQYF.